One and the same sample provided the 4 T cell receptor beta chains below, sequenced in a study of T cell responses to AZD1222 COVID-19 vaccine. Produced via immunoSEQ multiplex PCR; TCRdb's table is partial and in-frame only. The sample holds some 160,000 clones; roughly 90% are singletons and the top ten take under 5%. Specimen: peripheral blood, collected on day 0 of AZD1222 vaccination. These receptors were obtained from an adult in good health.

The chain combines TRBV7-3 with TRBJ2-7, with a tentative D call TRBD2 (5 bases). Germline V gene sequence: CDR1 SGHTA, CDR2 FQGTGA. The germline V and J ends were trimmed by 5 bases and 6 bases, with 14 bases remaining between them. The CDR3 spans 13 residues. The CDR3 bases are TGTGCCAGCAGCCCCGGAGGTAGCCGCGAGCAGTACTTC. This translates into CASSPGGSREQYF.

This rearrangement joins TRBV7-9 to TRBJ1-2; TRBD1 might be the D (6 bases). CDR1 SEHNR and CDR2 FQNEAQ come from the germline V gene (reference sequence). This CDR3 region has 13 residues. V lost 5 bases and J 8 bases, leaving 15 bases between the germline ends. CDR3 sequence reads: CASSLTGLGGYTF. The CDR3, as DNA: TGTGCCAGCAGCCTAACAGGGCTCGGAGGCTACACCTTC.

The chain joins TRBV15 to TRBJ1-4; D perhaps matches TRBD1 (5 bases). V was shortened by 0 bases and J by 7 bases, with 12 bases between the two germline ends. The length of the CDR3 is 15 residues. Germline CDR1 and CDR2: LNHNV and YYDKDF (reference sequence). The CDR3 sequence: CATSRESGHGEKLFF. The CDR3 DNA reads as TGTGCCACCAGCAGAGAGTCTGGACACGGTGAAAAACTGTTTTTT.

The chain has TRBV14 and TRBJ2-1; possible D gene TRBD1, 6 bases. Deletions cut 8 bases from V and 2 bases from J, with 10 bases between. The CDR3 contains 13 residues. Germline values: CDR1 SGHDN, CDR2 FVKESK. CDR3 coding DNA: TGTGCCAGCGCGGACAGCCCCTACAATGAGCAGTTCTTC. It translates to CASADSPYNEQFF.